These 8 T cell receptor beta chains were all obtained from the same sample, sequenced in a study of blood T cell repertoires in COVID-19. This table comes from immunoSEQ multiplex PCR, and its TCRdb copy is limited to in-frame clones, with some not included. Seen here are approximately 140,000 clones, 75% to 85% observed once, and the top ten hold 8% to 9%. Specimen: peripheral blood. Receptor source: a human donor with acute or convalescent COVID-19. The donor label of this sample is uncertain.

This chain joins TRBV27 and TRBJ1-1; D perhaps matches TRBD1 (5 bases). CDR3 length equals 14 residues. The ends were cut back, 4 bases at V and 0 bases at J, with 9 bases in the middle. Germline-derived CDR1 and CDR2 are MNHEY and SMNVEV (reference sequence). DNA for the CDR3: TGTGCCAGCAGTTATGGGGCCGTGAACACTGAAGCTTTCTTT. Translated, it gives CASSYGAVNTEAFF.

The DNA of the CDR3 is TGTGCCACCAGTGATTTGCAGGACCAAGAGACCCAGTACTTC. This codes for CATSDLQDQETQYF. The rearrangement joins TRBV24-1 to TRBJ2-5; D is unresolved. The CDR3 covers 14 residues. Germline V gene data show CDR1 as KGHDR and CDR2 as SFDVKD. V was cut by 0 bases and J by 0 bases, with 4 bases left in between.

The V and J genes are TRBV21-1 and TRBJ1-2; TRBD1, the table's D call, was not compared with the DNA. TRBV21-1 is noted as a pseudogene. The CDR3 totals 14 residues. The DNA for the CDR3 is TGTGCCAGCAGCAAAAGGGGGTCTAACTATGGCTACACCTTC. Residues: CASSKRGSNYGYTF.

The chain links TRBV12-3 or TRBV12-4 to TRBJ2-7, with 7 bases lining up with TRBD2. CDR3 length: 13 residues. The J segment lost 0 bases and the V segment lost 7 bases, leaving 3 bases of the junction unmatched. In DNA, the CDR3 is TGTGCCAGCAAGGGCGGGAGCTCCTACGAGCAGTACTTC. This translates into CASKGGSSYEQYF.

This chain links TRBV27 with TRBJ1-1; 7 nucleotides match TRBD1. The V and J ends lost 3 bases and 5 bases, in that order; junction bases with no gene match: 6. The CDR3 spans 14 residues. Per the germline V gene, CDR1 is MNHEY and CDR2 is SMNVEV (reference sequence). In DNA form, the CDR3 reads TGTGCCAGCAGTTTCGACAGGGCGGGGACTGAAGCTTTCTTT. Protein product: CASSFDRAGTEAFF.

The chain is built from TRBV9 and TRBJ2-2, with TRBD1 identical over 8 bases. Germline V lookup: CDR1 SGDLS, CDR2 YYNGEE. The CDR3 extends over 14 amino acids. Trimming took 4 bases from V and 6 from J; bases not matched to a gene: 5. In DNA form, the CDR3 reads TGTGCCAGCAGCAAGGACAGGGAGGCCGGGGAGCTGTTTTTT. It encodes CASSKDREAGELFF.

This chain uses TRBV19 with TRBJ2-3; no clear D gene. Germline V gene lookup returns CDR1 LNHDA and CDR2 SQIVND (reference sequence). V lost 10 bases to trimming and J lost 6 bases, with 8 bases between them. The CDR3 runs 10 residues. In DNA, the CDR3 is TGTGCCACCTCCTTGGATACGCAGTATTTT. It encodes CATSLDTQYF.

This clone was found a few times. The rearrangement uses TRBV18 and TRBJ1-1; D unclear. The CDR3 totals 12 residues. The V end lost 3 bases, the J end lost 8 bases, and 10 bases lay between the germline ends. Germline V lookup: CDR1 KGHSH, CDR2 LQKENI. CDR3 amino acids: CASSPLKEEAFF. The CDR3 DNA is TGTGCCAGCTCACCCCTAAAGGAGGAAGCTTTCTTT.